This is a list of T cell receptor beta chains from one sample in a study of shared clonotypes between healthy human individuals. TCRdb's table, derived via immunoSEQ multiplex PCR, lists solely in-frame clones and lacks some. The repertoire holds 2 million to 3 million clones, roughly 93% seen once, with 0.36% in the top ten. Sequences were obtained from naive CD4+ T cells from PBMCs. All receptors derive from a man between 18 and 29 years old in good health. Some clones in this sample may be carry-over from other donors' samples. CDR3s include the opening cysteine and the closing phenylalanine or tryptophan. The D gene is left open where the match is weak. Clone size appears in some rows only: once, few, many, or a class for an expanded clone.

J | size | D | V | CDR3 | DNA
TRBJ2-3 | NA | TRBD2 | TRBV28 | CASSSSGRAVDTQYF | TGTGCCAGCAGTTCGAGCGGGAGGGCGGTAGATACGCAGTATTTT
TRBJ2-2 | NA | TRBD2 | TRBV2 | CASRAEAGGTGELFF | TGTGCCAGCAGGGCCGAAGCGGGAGGGACCGGGGAGCTGTTTTTT
TRBJ2-7 | NA | TRBD2 | TRBV5-4 | CASSKPRQSGGPFNYEQYF | TGTGCCAGCAGCAAGCCGCGCCAAAGCGGGGGGCCCTTCAATTACGAGCAGTACTTC
TRBJ2-1 | NA | NA | TRBV28 | CASSLSRHEQFF | TGTGCCAGCAGTTTATCTAGGCATGAGCAGTTCTTC
TRBJ1-6 | NA | NA | TRBV7-8 | CASSLDPRNSPLHF | TGTGCCAGCAGCTTAGACCCGCGTAATTCACCCCTCCACTTT
TRBJ1-5 | NA | NA | TRBV28 | CASSSIPQPQHF | TGTGCCAGCAGTTCGATCCCTCAGCCCCAGCATTTT
TRBJ2-1 | NA | NA | TRBV11-2 | CASSPLGAAHFYNEQFF | TGTGCCAGCAGCCCTCTCGGAGCAGCCCACTTTTACAATGAGCAGTTCTTC
TRBJ2-7 | NA | NA | TRBV11-2 | CASSSLARYEQYF | TGTGCCAGCAGCTCCCTAGCGCGCTACGAGCAGTACTTC
TRBJ2-3 | once | NA | TRBV14 | CASSQTGSFLDTQYF | TGTGCCAGCAGCCAAACTGGATCCTTTTTGGATACGCAGTATTTT
TRBJ2-3 | once | NA | TRBV5-1 | CASIFFPESDTQYF | TGCGCCAGCATTTTTTTTCCGGAATCAGATACGCAGTATTTT
TRBJ2-7 | NA | TRBD2 | TRBV18 | CASSPPSGKPEQYF | TGTGCCAGCTCACCGCCGAGCGGGAAACCCGAGCAGTACTTC
TRBJ1-4 | once | NA | TRBV15 | CATSRDWVVGEKLFF | TGTGCCACCAGCAGAGATTGGGTCGTGGGGGAAAAACTGTTTTTT
TRBJ2-7 | NA | NA | TRBV5-1 | CASSPDGSSYEQYF | TGCGCCAGCAGCCCAGACGGGAGCTCCTACGAGCAGTACTTC
TRBJ2-7 | NA | TRBD2 | TRBV6-6 | CASSSEQGLDTYEQYF | TGTGCCAGCAGTTCCGAGCAGGGACTAGATACCTACGAGCAGTACTTC
TRBJ1-2 | NA | NA | TRBV7-9 | CASSLNPGMGNYGYTF | TGTGCCAGCAGCTTAAACCCAGGGATGGGAAACTATGGCTACACCTTC
TRBJ2-1 | NA | NA | TRBV7-9 | CASSLGSGSSYNEQFF | TGTGCCAGCAGCTTAGGGAGCGGTAGCTCCTACAATGAGCAGTTCTTC
TRBJ2-5 | NA | TRBD2 | TRBV28 | CASSLAGGDETQYF | TGTGCCAGCAGTTTAGCGGGAGGGGATGAGACCCAGTACTTC
TRBJ2-1 | NA | NA | TRBV7-3 | CASSTGAGHYNEQFF | TGTGCCAGCTCTACTGGGGCGGGCCACTACAATGAGCAGTTCTTC